The T cell receptor beta chain under discussion was sequenced for a study of blood T cell repertoires in COVID-19. Study details: COVID-19 samples, acute and convalescent, were from the United States, Italy and Spain. PBMCs, B-cell-depleted T cells, or T cells provided the cDNA or gDNA that made up the material.

As handled by the study authors: Amplified reference gene primers provided the basis for estimating nucleated cell counts. Profiling relied on immunoSEQ multiplex PCR, and the TCRdb table lists in-frame clones only, not all of them. From that table come the V and J calls and clone size; the DNA was used to work out D and trimming. Of about 210,000 clones in the sample, approximately 80% were seen once. This clone came up a few times. With 3 bases removed from V and 7 bases from J, the gap between germline ends came to 15 bases. There are 14 residues in the CDR3. CDR1 and CDR2 (germline): KGHSH, LQKENI.

The J gene is TRBJ1-1, the V gene TRBV18, with unresolved D. The receptor was isolated from a human donor in a cohort sampled during active COVID-19. Sequencing was carried out using peripheral blood. The CDR3 is CASSPTLEGGEAFF. For the CDR3, the DNA is TGTGCCAGCTCACCGACCCTGGAGGGTGGTGAAGCTTTCTTT.